The entry below gives a single TCR beta chain sequence along with its context. The protocol was immunoSEQ multiplex PCR, while the TCRdb copy is restricted to in-frame clones and leaves out a portion. The table records some 120,000 clones, approximately 85% of them present only once. Trimming stripped 2 bases from V and 6 bases from J, with 6 bases between. Germline-derived CDR1 and CDR2 are SGHKS and YYEKEE (reference sequence). This CDR3 spans 12 amino acids. This sample stems from a study of blood T cell repertoires in COVID-19. The clonotype originates from an elderly woman with COVID-19, enrolled during active disease. The sample was peripheral blood. The rearrangement joins TRBV5-5 to TRBJ1-5; D remains unclear. The DNA of the CDR3 is TGTGCCAGCAGCTTCGTCGGTCAGCCCCAGCATTTT. Its translation is CASSFVGQPQHF.